What follows describes a single T cell receptor beta chain. The sample originates from a study of blood T cell repertoires in COVID-19. Turning to the study itself: The samples span acute and convalescent COVID-19 from the United States, Italy and Spain. PBMCs, B-cell-depleted T cells, or T cells were the source of the cDNA or gDNA that made up the material.

Per the study methods: Counts of nucleated cells, estimated from reference gene primer amplification, were obtained. Repertoires were generated with immunoSEQ multiplex PCR, while TCRdb's copy carries only in-frame clones and drops some. From that table come the V and J calls and clone size; the DNA was used to work out D and trimming. The sample holds 55,000 to 65,000 clones, more than 75% seen once. Germline V gene sequence: CDR1 SGHRS, CDR2 YFSETQ. V lost 2 bases and J lost 6, with 11 bases in between. CDR3 length: 13 amino acids. The TCR comes from a man aged 55 to 70 with active or convalescent COVID-19. This chain joins TRBV5-1 and TRBJ1-1, with unresolved D. The specimen sequenced was peripheral blood. CDR3 DNA: TGCGCCAGCAGCTTTGGGAGAGTCGCTGAAGCTTTCTTT. Translated, it gives CASSFGRVAEAFF.